These 23 T cell receptor beta chains were sequenced from one sample in a study of blood T cell repertoires in COVID-19. TCRdb keeps only in-frame clones here, not all; method: immunoSEQ multiplex PCR. This table has approximately 260,000 clones, over 75% appearing once. Input material: peripheral blood. The source of these receptors is a human donor in a cohort sampled during active COVID-19.

Many counts were recorded for this clone. The V and J genes are TRBV11-2 and TRBJ1-2; 8 bases map to TRBD1. The germline V gene encodes CDR1 SGHAT and CDR2 FQNNGV. With V trimmed by 5 bases and J by 2 bases, 7 bases remained unmatched. This CDR3 region has 15 residues. The CDR3 DNA reads as TGTGCCAGCAGCCAAGGACAGGGAGGAAACTATGGCTACACCTTC. Protein: CASSQGQGGNYGYTF.

The genes are TRBV21-1 and TRBJ1-6. TRBV21-1 is annotated as a pseudogene. The CDR3 spans 15 residues. The CDR3 DNA reads as TGTGCCAGCAGCAAAGGGAGCTCCTATAATTCACCCCTCCACTTT. This encodes CASSKGSSYNSPLHF.

V gene TRBV7-9 combines with J gene TRBJ2-1; 9 positions match TRBD1. From germline, CDR1 is SEHNR and CDR2 FQNEAQ (reference sequence). The CDR3 extends over 16 amino acids. V lost 1 base to trimming and J lost 5 bases; unmatched junction nucleotides: 6. The CDR3 spells CASSLGGQGAHNEQFF. Written as DNA, the CDR3 is TGTGCCAGCAGCTTAGGGGGACAGGGTGCCCACAATGAGCAGTTCTTC.

This rearrangement joins TRBV11-2 to TRBJ1-5, with 7 bases fitting TRBD1. The V gene's germline CDR1 is SGHAT and CDR2 FQNNGV. The CDR3 covers 15 residues. V was clipped by 5 bases and J by 5 bases; unmatched bases: 9. This CDR3 is CASSARGRGDQPQHF. CDR3 sequence (DNA): TGTGCCAGCAGCGCAAGGGGCAGGGGGGATCAGCCCCAGCATTTT.

J is TRBJ2-2 and V is TRBV28; D possibly corresponds to TRBD1 (6 bases). Germline V gives CDR1 MDHEN, CDR2 SYDVKM. The CDR3 extends over 15 amino acids. Trimming shortened V by 6 bases and J by 1 base, and 12 bases separated the two germline ends. The CDR3 DNA follows: TGTGCCAGCAGCCCTTCGACAGGGAACACCGGGGAGCTGTTTTTT. Protein sequence: CASSPSTGNTGELFF.

J is TRBJ2-2 and V is TRBV10-3; TRBD1 matches at 7 bases. V shed 6 bases and J 6 bases; nucleotides not matched to a gene: 10. Germline V gives CDR1 ENHRY, CDR2 SYGVKD. The CDR3 extends over 15 amino acids. CDR3 coding DNA: TGTGCCATCAGAAGGGGACAGAGGATTTCCGGGGAGCTGTTTTTT. It translates to CAIRRGQRISGELFF.

The CDR3 reads CASTGALNSPLHF. CDR3 nucleotide sequence: TGTGCCAGCACAGGGGCGTTAAATTCACCCCTCCACTTT. V and J are TRBV2 and TRBJ1-6, with D perhaps TRBD1 (6 bases). This CDR3 has 13 amino acids. Trimming shortened V by 7 bases and J by 7 bases, and 11 bases separated the two germline ends. CDR1 and CDR2 from the germline V gene are SNHLY and FYNNEI. Filled out from reference TRBV2 and TRBJ1-6, the complete variable domain reads EPEVTQTPSHQVTQMGQEVILRCVPISNHLYFYWYRQILGQKVEFLVSFYNNEISEKSEIFDDQFSVERPDGSNFTLKIRSTKLEDSAMYFCASTGALNSPLHFGNGTRLTVT.

The V and J genes are TRBV29-1 and TRBJ2-5, with D maybe TRBD1 (6 bases). Germline values: CDR1 SQVTM, CDR2 ANQGSEA. There are 16 residues in the CDR3. Trimming cost V 0 bases and J 0 bases, with 14 bases left between them. The CDR3 DNA follows: TGCAGCGTTGAAGATACGGCAGGGGTGTACCAAGAGACCCAGTACTTC. It translates to CSVEDTAGVYQETQYF.

This clone was seen only a few times. The J gene is TRBJ1-1, the V gene TRBV2; D gene uncertain. The CDR3 runs to 11 residues. Trimming stripped 6 bases from V and 10 bases from J, with 12 bases between. The germline V gene has CDR1 SNHLY and CDR2 FYNNEI. The CDR3 coding sequence is TGTGCCAGCAGCGTAGAGCCCGGAGCTTTCTTT. Amino acids: CASSVEPGAFF.

The rearrangement uses TRBV5-1 and TRBJ2-7, with 10 bases aligning to TRBD2. Germline trimming cut 1 base from V and 4 bases from J; bases unmatched to any gene: 17. The CDR3 loop spans 19 amino acids. Per germline, CDR1 SGHRS and CDR2 YFSETQ. In nucleotides, the CDR3 is TGCGCCAGCAGCTTGTACCCGGCTAGCGGGAGCATTGGACCGTACGAGCAGTACTTC. Encoded protein: CASSLYPASGSIGPYEQYF.

This sequence joins TRBV4-3 and TRBJ2-3; D is perhaps TRBD1 (5 bases). The germline gives CDR1 LGHNA, CDR2 YSLEER. This CDR3 spans 15 amino acids. V shed 1 base and J shed 0 bases, with 8 bases lying between them. CDR3 residues: CASSQGTLSTDTQYF. Written as DNA, the CDR3 is TGCGCCAGCAGCCAAGGGACACTCAGCACAGATACGCAGTATTTT.

This sequence joins TRBV7-9 and TRBJ2-1; 7 bases are a match to TRBD2. The CDR3 length is 14 residues. J was trimmed by 8 bases and V by 1 base; bases with no gene match: 5. Germline-derived CDR1 and CDR2 are SEHNR and FQNEAQ (reference sequence). For the CDR3, the DNA is TGTGCCAGCAGCTTAGTATTGGCGGGGGATGAGCAGTTCTTC. Amino acid sequence: CASSLVLAGDEQFF.

This chain uses TRBV3-1 (or the pseudogene TRBV3-2) with TRBJ1-5, with 9 positions matching TRBD1. CDR1 and CDR2 from the germline V gene are LGHDT and YNNKEL (reference sequence). Germline trimming cut 5 bases from V and 4 bases from J; bases unmatched to any gene: 12. The CDR3 runs to 17 residues. CDR3: CASSFGTGKTRNQPQHF. DNA for the CDR3: TGTGCCAGCAGCTTCGGGACAGGGAAAACCCGGAATCAGCCCCAGCATTTT.

The genes are TRBV6-5 and TRBJ2-7; TRBD1 matches at 8 bases. The CDR3 extends over 13 amino acids. The germline V gene encodes CDR1 MNHEY and CDR2 SVGAGI. The trim removed 4 bases at V and 7 bases at J, leaving 6 bases unmatched. This CDR3 is CASSWGQAGEQYF. The CDR3 DNA is TGTGCCAGCAGTTGGGGACAGGCGGGTGAGCAGTACTTC.

The chain uses TRBV6-2 or TRBV6-3 and TRBJ1-2; D uncertain. The CDR3 covers 14 residues. Germline assignment: CDR1 MNHEY and CDR2 SVGEGT. Trimming left V 0 bases short and J 2 bases short, with 7 bases between. Here the CDR3 DNA reads TGTGCCAGCAGTTACTCTGCCACAAACTATGGCTACACCTTC. This encodes CASSYSATNYGYTF.

J is TRBJ2-7 and V is TRBV6-1, with 7 bases that match TRBD1. The CDR3 has 16 amino acids. Germline loops: CDR1 MNHNS, CDR2 SASEGT. The V gene end was trimmed by 1 base and the J gene end by 2 bases; junction bases not matched to a gene: 8. The CDR3 region has the DNA TGTGCCAGCAGTGAAGAGAAAGGGGGCCGGGCCTACGAGCAGTACTTC. Translation gives CASSEEKGGRAYEQYF.

The chain carries TRBV3-1 (or the pseudogene TRBV3-2) and TRBJ2-5; D remains unclear. Germline V gene sequence: CDR1 LGHDT, CDR2 YNNKEL (reference sequence). The CDR3 sequence is 13 residues long. Trimming pared 4 bases from V and 5 bases from J, leaving 11 bases between. DNA for the CDR3: TGTGCCAGCAGCCTTCAAGCAACGGAGACCCAGTACTTC. Protein sequence: CASSLQATETQYF.

This clone was observed a single time. The rearrangement uses TRBV10-3 and TRBJ1-1; TRBD1 is a possible D gene (5 bases). The CDR3 runs to 13 residues. V was clipped by 7 bases and J by 1 base, with 10 bases between them. Germline CDR1 and CDR2: ENHRY and SYGVKD. DNA for the CDR3: TGTGCCATCAATAGACAGCCGAACACTGAAGCTTTCTTT. It yields the protein CAINRQPNTEAFF.

The chain uses TRBV5-8 and TRBJ1-3; unclear D gene. This CDR3 region has 15 residues. The germline gives CDR1 SGHTS, CDR2 YDEGEE. Trimming took off 7 bases at V and 0 bases at J, with 14 bases between the two ends. Here the CDR3 reads CASHLGSHSGNTIYF. CDR3 sequence (DNA): TGTGCCAGCCACTTGGGGAGCCACTCTGGAAACACCATATATTTT.

The table lists this clone with a count of one. The chain carries TRBV6-4 and TRBJ2-3, with D maybe TRBD1 (5 bases). The V end lost 3 bases, the J end lost 3 bases, and 16 bases lay between the germline ends. The CDR3 runs 16 residues. CDR1 and CDR2 from the germline V gene are MRHNA and SNTAGT. For the CDR3, the DNA is TGTGCCAGCAGTGAAGGGGCAGGAGTCGGGACAGATACGCAGTATTTT. Translating it yields CASSEGAGVGTDTQYF.

This rearrangement joins TRBV5-1 to TRBJ2-7; possible D gene TRBD1, 7 bases. The CDR3 loop spans 12 amino acids. The germline gives CDR1 SGHRS, CDR2 YFSETQ. V was trimmed by 3 bases and J by 6 bases, leaving 10 bases between them. For the CDR3, the DNA is TGCGCCAGCAGCTCCCAGGGGGGCGAGCAGTACTTC. Translated: CASSSQGGEQYF.

This clone occurred a few times. The chain employs TRBV11-2 and TRBJ2-6; tentative D call: TRBD2 (5 bases). V shed 3 bases and J shed 4 bases, with 7 bases lying between them. This CDR3 has 14 residues. The germline gives CDR1 SGHAT, CDR2 FQNNGV. The CDR3 here is CASSFTGGANVLTF. CDR3 nucleotide sequence: TGTGCCAGCAGCTTCACGGGAGGGGCCAACGTCCTGACTTTC. Variable domain in full (rest from reference TRBV11-2 and TRBJ2-6): EAGVAQSPRYKIIEKRQSVAFWCNPISGHATLYWYQQILGQGPKLLIQFQNNGVVDDSQLPKDRFSAERLKGVDSTLKIQPAKLEDSAVYLCASSFTGGANVLTFGAGSRLTVL.

The chain recombines TRBV28 with TRBJ2-7, with a tentative D call TRBD2 (6 bases). The CDR3 length is 14 residues. Germline lookup yields CDR1 MDHEN and CDR2 SYDVKM. V was cut by 5 bases and J by 2 bases, with 13 bases left in between. This CDR3 is CASSLTTSPYEQYF. The CDR3 coding sequence is TGTGCCAGCAGTCTTACGACTAGTCCCTACGAGCAGTACTTC.